This T cell receptor beta chain emerged from a study of T cells in Graves' hyperthyroidism and ophthalmopathy (dated by TCRdb to the late 2010s). Turning to the overall study: Peripheral blood samples were taken at the time of initial diagnosis, prior to any treatment. To identify distinguishing TCR V-J signatures, a discovery cohort of around 98 patients was used, comprising 40 to 45 with Graves' ophthalmopathy and 57 with stable Graves' hyperthyroidism. Whether ophthalmopathy could be predicted prospectively was tested in an independent validation cohort made up of 18 to 20 hyperthyroidism patients plus 17 patients who later progressed to ophthalmopathy. For training and testing, the 100 or so patients in the discovery cohort were randomly divided in a 7:3 ratio. The study also compared thyroid tissue and blood T-cell repertoires from several Graves' hyperthyroidism patients. Once sampling was done, hyperthyroidism patients were given methimazole at a starting dose of 30 mg daily, whereas ophthalmopathy patients were given high-dose intravenous methylprednisolone. TCR Vbeta CDR3 sequencing of 120 to 150 peripheral blood samples (under 45 ophthalmopathy, around 80 hyperthyroidism and approximately 17 progressor patients) is reported in the paper. Study-wide conclusions, independent of this receptor: Most expanded thyroid clonotypes (frequency above 0.001) were also detected in blood, a finding suggesting that blood repertoires may reflect thyroid immune responses. A 13 V-J signature model separated ophthalmopathy from stable hyperthyroidism, with around 90% sensitivity and around 84% specificity in cross-validation and 80%/75% in testing. In validation, the model predicted progression to ophthalmopathy a median of about 6.8 months before onset, with about 67% sensitivity and 72.22% specificity. No statistical method was used to set the sample size in advance, and investigators knew the group allocation.

Note on this clonotype: What antigen it recognizes has not been identified. A much larger clone sits a single nucleotide away, making a read error possible. As the CDR3 is not closed by the conserved phenylalanine or tryptophan, this likely results from a read error.

Stable Graves' hyperthyroidism was defined as no progression to ophthalmopathy during 18 months of follow-up. Hyperthyroidism patients were newly diagnosed, with disease duration under 2 months, and aged 18 to 65 years. Exclusion was applied to patients with uncontrolled infections, other autoimmune diseases, pregnancy or lactation. Diagnoses were established on the basis of clinical symptoms, serum thyroxine and TRAb, thyroid ultrasound, and orbital computed tomography. PBMCs were isolated from 10 ml of fresh peripheral blood by Ficoll-Paque density gradient centrifugation. Total RNA was extracted with Trizol reagent, and quality was checked on an Agilent 2100 Bioanalyzer. The trim is 3 bases for V and 0 bases for J, with a gap of 12 bases between the germline ends. Counting both end residues, the CDR3 totals 15 amino acids. The DNA shown is the 45-base CDR3, in frame from base 1. Based on the germline V gene, the CDR1 and CDR2 sequences are SGHRS and YFSETQ.

The TCR beta CDR3 regions were amplified from the RNA transcripts. The TCR CDR3 was subjected to a first round of RT-PCR using the HTBI primer set and the Qiagen OneStep RT-PCR kit. Libraries were constructed in a second round of multiplex PCR, after which size selection and purification were carried out. The libraries were sequenced on an Illumina HiSeq2000 using paired-end 100 bp reads. In the original analysis: SOAPnuke was used to process the raw data, throwing out any read that contained adapters or uncalled bases, had a mean Phred below 15, or lacked an exact constant-primer or identifier match. COPE v1.2.5 was used to merge the high-quality paired reads, and each unique nucleotide sequence was defined as a clonotype. Clonotypes were aligned to IMGT TRBV, TRBD and TRBJ reference segments using MiTCR v1.1. The analysis included only V-J combinations with a frequency above 0.0001, which together covered 99% to 99.2% of the repertoires. A TCS score was defined as the ratio of F50 (clonal expansion) to E x V (chaos), with BLOSUM62-based TCRdist applied between CDR3 peptides within each V-J. Welch's t-statistics and random forest reduced some 510 V-J features to roughly 13, which were used in a naive Bayes classifier (R e1071). Using fastp at Q25 and MiXCR, TCRdb reprocessed the public reads and kept productive beta chains. Identical CDR3 proteins give one entry, which carries the most common genes and DNA. The V and J calls follow TCRdb's processing rather than the paper's. The sample contains over 300,000 distinct CDR3 sequences, 14% of them found a single time. Roughly 9.6% of the sample belongs to the ten largest clones.

Sequenced input: blood. Recombination connected TRBV5-1 to TRBJ1-1; D gene: possibly TRBD1, on 6 matching bases. This TCR derives from a woman aged 55-70 years with Graves' hyperthyroidism. The CDR3 reads CASSSTDRLNTEAFL. The nucleotide sequence is given as TGCGCCAGCAGCTCTACCGACAGGCTGAACACTGAAGCTTTCCTT.